These 11 T cell receptor beta chains originate from one sample sequenced in a study of PD-1 blockade in mismatch repair-deficient tumors. Assay used: immunoSEQ multiplex PCR; TCRdb lists only in-frame clones, some missing. The sample records some 100,000 clones, 82% being singletons. The source material was peripheral blood, sampled approximately 8 months after starting pembrolizumab. These receptors all come from an adult with mismatch repair-deficient cancer.

The chain employs TRBV7-9 and TRBJ1-1, with D unclear. Trimming stripped 1 base from V and 3 bases from J, with 3 bases between. Germline V gene lookup returns CDR1 SEHNR and CDR2 FQNEAQ (reference sequence). The CDR3 is 12 amino acids. The CDR3 loop reads CASSLGYTEAFF. For the CDR3, the DNA is TGTGCCAGCAGCTTAGGTTACACTGAAGCTTTCTTT. The variable domain in full, with the rest retrieved from reference TRBV7-9 and TRBJ1-1, is DTGVSQNPRHKITKRGQNVTFRCDPISEHNRLYWYRQTLGQGPEFLTYFQNEAQLEKSRLLSDRFSAERPKGSFSTLEIQRTEQGDSAMYLCASSLGYTEAFFGQGTRLTVV.

The V gene is TRBV13, the J gene TRBJ2-1; possible D gene TRBD2, 6 bases. V was shortened by 5 bases and J by 4 bases, with 9 bases between the two germline ends. The CDR3 is 13 residues long. Germline V gene sequence: CDR1 PRHDT, CDR2 FYEKMQ (reference sequence). In DNA, the CDR3 is TGTGCCAGCAGCCGGGAGTCTTACAATGAGCAGTTCTTC. Amino acid sequence: CASSRESYNEQFF.

V is TRBV4-1 and J is TRBJ2-7; the D gene is possibly TRBD1 (5 bases). Trimming left V 3 bases short and J 0 bases short, with 18 bases between. Germline-derived CDR1 and CDR2 are MGHRA and YSYEKL. CDR3 length equals 17 residues. The CDR3 bases are TGCGCCAGCAGCCACGATTCCTGGGGCAGGGCCTCCTACGAGCAGTACTTC. As protein: CASSHDSWGRASYEQYF.

This clone is a singleton in its sample. Other DNA sequences of this sample code for an identical CDR3. The rearrangement links TRBV7-2 to TRBJ2-1, with 12 nucleotides matching TRBD2. The CDR3 totals 16 residues. The ends lost 6 bases at V and 4 bases at J; junction bases unmatched: 7. Germline CDR1 is SGHTA and CDR2 is FQGNSA. The CDR3 nucleotides read TGTGCCAGCAGTCGGACTAGCGGGACGTCATACAATGAGCAGTTCTTC. The encoded protein is CASSRTSGTSYNEQFF.

This sequence joins TRBV11-1 and TRBJ2-7; the match to TRBD1 covers 10 bases. The CDR3 covers 16 residues. CDR1 is SGHAT and CDR2 is FQDESV in the germline V gene (reference sequence). Losses at the gene ends were 2 bases for V and 3 bases for J; bases not matched to a gene: 7. CDR3 DNA: TGTGCCAGCAGCTTATGGGGACAGGGGACATTCTACGAGCAGTACTTC. Its translation is CASSLWGQGTFYEQYF.

J is TRBJ1-2 and V is TRBV7-9; 8 nucleotides agree with TRBD1. The length of the CDR3 is 17 residues. The junction had 11 bases not matched to a gene; V was cut back by 1 base and J by 4 bases. The germline CDR1 and CDR2 sequences are SEHNR and FQNEAQ (reference sequence). This CDR3 is CASSLGRGRTPSYGYTF. The CDR3 DNA is TGTGCCAGCAGCTTAGGCAGGGGGCGGACGCCGAGCTATGGCTACACCTTC. Based on the CDR3 plus reference TRBV7-9 and TRBJ1-2, the full variable domain is DTGVSQNPRHKITKRGQNVTFRCDPISEHNRLYWYRQTLGQGPEFLTYFQNEAQLEKSRLLSDRFSAERPKGSFSTLEIQRTEQGDSAMYLCASSLGRGRTPSYGYTFGSGTRLTVV.

This chain joins TRBV9 and TRBJ1-2; a weak D match, TRBD1 (5 bases). V dropped 3 bases and J dropped 7 bases, with 19 bases sitting between them. Germline assignment: CDR1 SGDLS and CDR2 YYNGEE. The CDR3 totals 15 residues. The CDR3 coding sequence is TGTGCCAGCAGCGCAATTGCCTGGGGCGTGGGTGGCTACACCTTC. Translating gives CASSAIAWGVGGYTF.

This chain joins TRBV27 and TRBJ2-5; 9 nucleotides match TRBD1. The CDR3 loop spans 16 amino acids. V was pared by 5 bases and J by 4 bases, with 11 bases of the junction left unmatched. Germline assignment: CDR1 MNHEY and CDR2 SMNVEV (reference sequence). CDR3 DNA sequence: TGTGCCAGCAGTAAACAGGGGGCGGCTTCGGGAGAGACCCAGTACTTC. Translated: CASSKQGAASGETQYF.

The chain couples TRBV7-6 to TRBJ2-7; 7 bases agree with TRBD2. Germline V gene data show CDR1 as SGHVS and CDR2 as FNYEAQ. The CDR3 loop spans 14 amino acids. V dropped 5 bases and J dropped 0; count of bases not matched to a gene: 4. CDR3 nucleotides: TGTGCCAGCAGCCCAGGCGGGGGCTCCTACGAGCAGTACTTC. Translated: CASSPGGGSYEQYF.

This clone was observed a single time. This chain connects TRBV9 to TRBJ1-3, with a weak D call TRBD1 (5 bases). The germline CDR1 and CDR2 sequences are SGDLS and YYNGEE. V was trimmed by 5 bases and J by 0 bases, leaving 12 bases between them. The CDR3 sequence is 15 residues long. CDR3 nucleotides: TGTGCCAGCAGTACCCAGGGAATCTCTGGAAACACCATATATTTT. Protein product: CASSTQGISGNTIYF.

The chain uses TRBV27 and TRBJ2-3, with 11 nucleotides matching TRBD2. The V gene end was trimmed by 6 bases and the J gene end by 1 base; junction bases not matched to a gene: 15. CDR1 MNHEY and CDR2 SMNVEV come from the germline V gene (reference sequence). The CDR3 spans 19 residues. CDR3 DNA: TGTGCCAGCAGATACCGATTAGCGGGAGGGCCGGGTGGCACAGATACGCAGTATTTT. It specifies CASRYRLAGGPGGTDTQYF.